The clone carrying this T cell receptor (beta chain) has at least ten counts. Its antigen is still unknown. The data were taken from a study of T cells in Graves' hyperthyroidism and ophthalmopathy. Study outcomes and limitations: Ophthalmopathy was distinguished from stable hyperthyroidism by 13 V-J signatures.

Per the germline V gene, CDR1 is SNHLY and CDR2 is FYNNEI. The CDR3 runs 15 residues. J was trimmed by 3 bases and V by 7 bases; bases with no gene match: 4. RNA transcripts gave rise to amplified TCR beta CDR3 regions. Primed by the HTBI set, a first-round RT-PCR was run on the TCR CDR3. MiXCR, applied by TCRdb to the multiplex PCR reads, yields one record per CDR3 protein. The profile shows some 760,000 distinct CDR3 sequences, approximately 15% of them singletons. The TCR was taken from a woman aged 18-35 years with Graves' hyperthyroidism. Sequencing input: blood. The chain employs TRBV2 and TRBJ2-2; 11 positions match TRBD2. CDR3 nucleotide sequence: TGTGCCAGCACCGATAGCGGGGGGGACACCGGGGAGCTGTTTTTT. Translating gives CASTDSGGDTGELFF. The complete variable domain, with remaining parts taken from reference TRBV2 and TRBJ2-2, reads EPEVTQTPSHQVTQMGQEVILRCVPISNHLYFYWYRQILGQKVEFLVSFYNNEISEKSEIFDDQFSVERPDGSNFTLKIRSTKLEDSAMYFCASTDSGGDTGELFFGEGSRLTVL.